This T cell receptor beta chain was found in a study of T cells in Graves' hyperthyroidism and ophthalmopathy (dated by TCRdb to 2018 to 2020). For the wider study: Peripheral blood samples were taken at initial diagnosis, before any treatment was given. Whether ophthalmopathy could be predicted prospectively was tested in an independent validation cohort made up of roughly 19 hyperthyroidism patients plus 17 patients who later progressed to ophthalmopathy. For training and testing, the roughly 100 patients in the discovery cohort were randomly divided in a 7:3 ratio. The paper describes TCR Vbeta CDR3 sequencing of around 130 peripheral blood samples, made up of under 50 ophthalmopathy patients, approximately 73 hyperthyroidism patients and 17 progressor patients. In six Graves' hyperthyroidism patients, the study also compared T-cell repertoires from thyroid tissue with T-cell repertoires from blood. TCR V-J signatures able to tell the groups apart were searched for in a discovery cohort of 95 to 100 patients, of whom 43 had Graves' ophthalmopathy and 55 to 65 had stable Graves' hyperthyroidism. Following sampling, methimazole starting at 30 mg daily was given to hyperthyroidism patients, and high-dose intravenous methylprednisolone was given to ophthalmopathy patients.

General conclusions and limits of the study: During validation, the model predicted progression to ophthalmopathy a median of approximately 6.5 months ahead of onset, with almost 71% sensitivity and roughly 72% specificity. In cross-validation, a model built on a 13 V-J signature told ophthalmopathy apart from stable hyperthyroidism with under 90% sensitivity and around 84% specificity, and in testing the same model reached 80%/75%. Blood samples also contained most of the expanded thyroid clonotypes (frequency above 0.001), which suggests that blood repertoires may reflect thyroid immune responses. No statistical method was used to fix the sample size in advance, and group allocation was not hidden from the investigators.

The table lists this clonotype with many counts. This receptor's antigen is unknown. Base qualities are not provided; no much larger clone lies one nucleotide away. TCR beta CDR3 regions were amplified from RNA transcripts. For the first round of RT-PCR on the TCR CDR3, the HTBI primer set was used together with the Qiagen OneStep RT-PCR kit. The libraries were constructed in a second round of multiplex PCR and then size-selected and purified. The libraries were sequenced on an Illumina HiSeq2000 using paired-end 100 bp reads. For the original study's pipeline: SOAPnuke was used to process the raw data, removing reads that contained adapters or uncalled bases, had a mean Phred below 15, or lacked an exact match to the constant primer or identifier. High-quality paired reads were merged using COPE v1.2.5, and each unique nucleotide sequence was defined as a clonotype. Clonotypes were aligned to IMGT TRBV, TRBD and TRBJ reference segments using MiTCR v1.1. The analysis included only V-J combinations with a frequency above 0.0001, which together covered more than 99% of the repertoires. The TCS score was defined as F50 (clonal expansion) divided by E x V (chaos), with BLOSUM62-based TCRdist calculated between CDR3 peptides within each V-J. Welch's t-statistics and random forest reduced roughly 530 V-J features to around 14, which were used in a naive Bayes classifier (R e1071). TCRdb handled the public reads itself, with Q25 trimming in fastp and clone calling in MiXCR, and kept productive beta chains. One record per CDR3 amino acid sequence lists the most common genes and DNA. The V and J calls, along with clone size, are taken from TCRdb and not from the paper's own processing. This sample has fewer than 650,000 distinct CDR3 sequences in its table, and approximately 15% of those were observed once. The biggest ten clones account for about 15% of the sample.

Graves' hyperthyroidism was defined as stable when no progression to ophthalmopathy occurred over 18 months of follow-up. Hyperthyroidism patients were newly diagnosed, had a disease duration of under 2 months, and were aged 18 to 65 years. The study excluded patients with uncontrolled infections, other autoimmune diseases, pregnancy or lactation. Diagnoses were established on the basis of clinical symptoms, serum thyroxine and TRAb, thyroid ultrasound, and orbital computed tomography. PBMCs were separated from 8 to 10 ml of fresh peripheral blood using Ficoll-Paque density gradient centrifugation. Total RNA was extracted with Trizol reagent, and quality was checked on an Agilent 2100 Bioanalyzer. CDR1 and CDR2 (ENHRY, SYGVKD) derive from the germline V gene. Trimming removed 0 bases from V and 7 bases from J, leaving 6 bases between the germline ends. Including the terminal cysteine and phenylalanine, the CDR3 comprises 12 residues. Kept here is only the CDR3 DNA, which spans 36 bases and is read in frame from base 1.

The clonotype originates from a woman between 40 and 55 years old with Graves' hyperthyroidism. The sample taken for sequencing was blood. The V gene is TRBV10-3 and the J gene is TRBJ2-5; the D gene lacks a confident call. The CDR3 corresponds to CAISESGTTQYF. At the DNA level, the sequence is TGTGCCATCAGTGAGTCCGGAACGACCCAGTACTTC.